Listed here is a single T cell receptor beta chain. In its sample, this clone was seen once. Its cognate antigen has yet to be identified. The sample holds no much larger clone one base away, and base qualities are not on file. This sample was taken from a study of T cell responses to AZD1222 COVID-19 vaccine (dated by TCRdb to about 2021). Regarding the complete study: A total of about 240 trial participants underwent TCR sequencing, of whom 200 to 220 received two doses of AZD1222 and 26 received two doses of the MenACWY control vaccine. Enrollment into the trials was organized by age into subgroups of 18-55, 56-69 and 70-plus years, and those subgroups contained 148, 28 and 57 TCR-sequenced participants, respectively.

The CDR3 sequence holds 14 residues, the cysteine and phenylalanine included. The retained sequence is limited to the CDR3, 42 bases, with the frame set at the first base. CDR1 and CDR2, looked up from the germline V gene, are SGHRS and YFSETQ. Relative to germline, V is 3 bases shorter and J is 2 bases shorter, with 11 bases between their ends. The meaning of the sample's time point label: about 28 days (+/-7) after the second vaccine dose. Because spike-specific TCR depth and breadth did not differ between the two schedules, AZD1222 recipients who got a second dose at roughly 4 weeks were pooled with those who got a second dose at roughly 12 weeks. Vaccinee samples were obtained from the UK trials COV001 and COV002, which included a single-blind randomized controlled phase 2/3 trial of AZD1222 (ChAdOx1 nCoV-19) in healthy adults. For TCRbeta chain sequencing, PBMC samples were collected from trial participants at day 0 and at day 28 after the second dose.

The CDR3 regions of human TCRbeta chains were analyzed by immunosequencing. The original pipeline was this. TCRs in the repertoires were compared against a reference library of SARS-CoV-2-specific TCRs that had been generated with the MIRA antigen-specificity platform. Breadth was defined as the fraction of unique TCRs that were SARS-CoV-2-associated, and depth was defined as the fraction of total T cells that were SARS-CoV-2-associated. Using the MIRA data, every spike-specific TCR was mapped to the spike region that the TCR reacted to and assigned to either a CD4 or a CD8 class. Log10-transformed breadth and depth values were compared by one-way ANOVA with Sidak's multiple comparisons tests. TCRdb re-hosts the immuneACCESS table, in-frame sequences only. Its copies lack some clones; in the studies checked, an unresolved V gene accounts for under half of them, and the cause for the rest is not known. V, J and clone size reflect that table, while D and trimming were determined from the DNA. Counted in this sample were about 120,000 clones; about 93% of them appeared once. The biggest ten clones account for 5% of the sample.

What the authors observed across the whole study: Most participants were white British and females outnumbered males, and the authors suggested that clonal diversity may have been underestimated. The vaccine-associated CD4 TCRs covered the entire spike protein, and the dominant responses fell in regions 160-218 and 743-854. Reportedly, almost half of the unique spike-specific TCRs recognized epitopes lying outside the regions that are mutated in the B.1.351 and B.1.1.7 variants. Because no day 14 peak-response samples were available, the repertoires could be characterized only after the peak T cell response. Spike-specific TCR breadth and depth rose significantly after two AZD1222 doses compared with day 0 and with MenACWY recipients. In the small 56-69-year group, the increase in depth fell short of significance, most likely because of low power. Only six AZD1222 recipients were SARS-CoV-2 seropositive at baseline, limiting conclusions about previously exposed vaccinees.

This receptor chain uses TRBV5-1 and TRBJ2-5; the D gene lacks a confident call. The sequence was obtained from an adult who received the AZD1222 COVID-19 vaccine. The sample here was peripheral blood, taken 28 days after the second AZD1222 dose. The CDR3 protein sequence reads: CASSYMTGQETQYF. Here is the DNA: TGCGCCAGCAGCTATATGACCGGTCAAGAGACCCAGTACTTC.